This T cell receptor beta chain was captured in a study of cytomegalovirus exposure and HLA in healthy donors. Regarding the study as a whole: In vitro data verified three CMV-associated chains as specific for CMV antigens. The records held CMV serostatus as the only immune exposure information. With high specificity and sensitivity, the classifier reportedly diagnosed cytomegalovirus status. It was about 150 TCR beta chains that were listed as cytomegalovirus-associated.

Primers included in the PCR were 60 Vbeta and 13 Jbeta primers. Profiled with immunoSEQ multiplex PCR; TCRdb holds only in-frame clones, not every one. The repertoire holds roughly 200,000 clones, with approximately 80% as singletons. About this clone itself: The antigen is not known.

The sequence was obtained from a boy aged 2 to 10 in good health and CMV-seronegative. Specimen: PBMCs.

The CDR3 here is CSVDMSGTSGRAVYEQYF. The CDR3, as DNA: TGCAGCGTTGATATGTCTGGGACTAGCGGGAGGGCCGTCTACGAGCAGTACTTC. V and J are TRBV29-1 and TRBJ2-5; TRBD2 matches 16 bases. The DNA matches TRBJ2-7 better at its end, which makes the J call doubtful. The CDR3 totals 18 residues. Germline assignment: CDR1 SQVTM and CDR2 ANQGSEA.